This record covers a single T cell receptor beta chain. This clonotype was picked up many times. Its antigen is still unknown. Within one base of it there is no much larger clone, and no base qualities were kept. Amplification of TCR beta CDR3 regions was carried out from RNA transcripts. For the first round of RT-PCR on the TCR CDR3, the HTBI primer set was used together with the Qiagen OneStep RT-PCR kit. The libraries were constructed in a second round of multiplex PCR and then size-selected and purified. Sequencing of the libraries was done on an Illumina HiSeq2000 using paired-end 100 bp reads. The authors processed their data as follows. SOAPnuke was used to process the raw data, removing reads that contained adapters or uncalled bases, had a mean Phred below 15, or lacked an exact match to the constant primer or identifier. COPE v1.2.5 was used to merge high-quality paired reads, and clonotypes were defined as unique nucleotide sequences. Clonotypes were aligned to IMGT TRBV, TRBD and TRBJ reference segments using MiTCR v1.1. Analysis was restricted to V-J combinations with a frequency above 0.0001, which covered 99.2% of repertoires. A TCS score was defined as the ratio of F50 (clonal expansion) to E x V (chaos), with BLOSUM62-based TCRdist applied between CDR3 peptides within each V-J. Welch's t-statistics and random forest reduced roughly 540 V-J features to 13, which were used in a naive Bayes classifier (R e1071). TCRdb ran its own pipeline on the public reads, namely fastp trimming at Q25 and MiXCR clone calling, and kept in-frame beta chains. Rows merge per CDR3 protein into single entries with the most common DNA and genes. Here the V and J calls rest on TCRdb's processing, not on the authors' analysis. The sample table records around 530,000 distinct CDR3 sequences; roughly a sixth of these occur just once. The top ten clones comprise 17% of the sample.

V ends up 0 bases short and J 7 bases short, with an unmatched junction base count of 5. CDR1 and CDR2 (LNHNV, YYDKDF) derive from the germline V gene (reference sequence). The CDR3 spans 16 residues, from the cysteine through the phenylalanine. The CDR3 DNA has 48 bases and is translated from base 1. The data were taken from a study of T cells in Graves' hyperthyroidism and ophthalmopathy (dated by TCRdb to the late 2010s). General notes on the study: Peripheral blood samples were taken at initial diagnosis, before any treatment was given. To identify TCR V-J signatures that set the groups apart, the researchers used a discovery cohort of 90 to 100 patients, made up of roughly 45 with Graves' ophthalmopathy and some 56 with stable Graves' hyperthyroidism. Whether ophthalmopathy could be predicted prospectively was tested in an independent validation cohort made up of 18 to 20 hyperthyroidism patients plus 17 patients who later progressed to ophthalmopathy. For training and testing, the 100 or so patients in the discovery cohort were randomly divided in a 7:3 ratio. In roughly six Graves' hyperthyroidism patients, the study also compared T-cell repertoires from thyroid tissue with T-cell repertoires from blood. Once sampling was done, hyperthyroidism patients were given methimazole at a starting dose of 30 mg daily, whereas ophthalmopathy patients were given high-dose intravenous methylprednisolone. TCR Vbeta CDR3 sequencing of 120 to 150 peripheral blood samples (under 45 ophthalmopathy, about 74 hyperthyroidism and 17 progressor patients) is reported in the paper. Broader findings and caveats from the paper: In validation, progression to ophthalmopathy was predicted by the model with 70.59% sensitivity and around 75% specificity, a median of about 6.4 months before onset. Ophthalmopathy was separated from stable hyperthyroidism by a 13 V-J signature model, with roughly 88% sensitivity and roughly 81% specificity obtained in cross-validation and 80%/75% obtained in testing. No statistical method was used to fix the sample size in advance, and group allocation was not hidden from the investigators. Most expanded thyroid clonotypes (frequency above 0.001) were also detected in blood, a finding suggesting that blood repertoires may reflect thyroid immune responses.

In the ophthalmopathy patients, disease was moderately to severely active, with a Clinical Activity Score of 3 or more, a NOSPECS grade of 4 or more, and a duration of less than 3 months. Exclusion was applied to patients with uncontrolled infections, other autoimmune diseases, pregnancy or lactation. Diagnoses were established on the basis of clinical symptoms, serum thyroxine and TRAb, thyroid ultrasound, and orbital computed tomography. PBMCs were isolated from more than 8 ml of fresh peripheral blood by Ficoll-Paque density gradient centrifugation. Total RNA was extracted with Trizol reagent, and quality was checked on an Agilent 2100 Bioanalyzer.

The rearrangement joined TRBV15 to TRBJ1-6, and TRBD1 aligns with 8 junction nucleotides. Sequenced sample: blood. This clonotype originated in a woman between 18 and 30 years old with Graves' ophthalmopathy. This receptor has the CDR3 CATSREWTGMNSPLHF. The nucleotides are TGTGCCACCAGCAGAGAATGGACAGGGATGAATTCACCCCTCCACTTT.